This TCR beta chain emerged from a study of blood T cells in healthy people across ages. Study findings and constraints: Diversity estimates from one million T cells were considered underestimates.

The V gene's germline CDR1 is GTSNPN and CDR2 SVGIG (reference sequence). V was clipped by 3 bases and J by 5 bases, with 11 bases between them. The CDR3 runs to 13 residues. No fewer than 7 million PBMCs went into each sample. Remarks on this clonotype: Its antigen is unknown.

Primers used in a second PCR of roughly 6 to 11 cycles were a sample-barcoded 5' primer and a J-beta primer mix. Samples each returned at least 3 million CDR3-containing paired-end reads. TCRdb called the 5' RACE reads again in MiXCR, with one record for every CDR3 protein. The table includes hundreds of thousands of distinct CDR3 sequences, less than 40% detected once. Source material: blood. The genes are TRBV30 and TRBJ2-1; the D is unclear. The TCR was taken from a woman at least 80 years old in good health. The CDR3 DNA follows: TGTGCCTGGAGCCTCCAATTGGACAATGAGCAGTTCTTC. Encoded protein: CAWSLQLDNEQFF.